This T cell receptor (beta chain) was sequenced during a study of HIV-infected patients and healthy controls. This clonotype has more than one count but fewer than ten. TCRdb reprocessed the 5' RACE reads with MiXCR, giving one entry per CDR3 protein. The sample has more than 60,000 distinct CDR3 sequences; 15% to 20% are singletons. There are 13 residues in the CDR3. Germline V CDR1 and CDR2: ENHRY, SYGVKD. V was trimmed by 6 bases and J by 0 bases, leaving 8 bases between them. This receptor was taken from a human donor in good health. The chain uses TRBV10-3 and TRBJ1-1; possible D gene TRBD1, 5 bases. Sequencing was done on a sample of CD4+ T cells from blood. As DNA, the CDR3 is TGTGCCATCAGGGTGGACATGAACACTGAAGCTTTCTTT. It codes for CAIRVDMNTEAFF.